This T cell receptor (beta chain) was sequenced during a study of CD8+ T cells in alopecia areata. Stated treatment: oral pan-JAK inhibitor, 5-10 mg twice daily. This clone was seen more than once but under ten times. RNA extraction and reverse transcription yielded cDNA as sequencing template. TCRdb's table, derived via immunoSEQ multiplex PCR, lists solely in-frame clones and lacks some. Of some 200,000 clones in the sample, over 40% were seen once. V was pared by 5 bases and J by 8 bases, with 11 bases between. Germline CDR1 reads MGHDK; CDR2 reads SYGVNS. The CDR3 has 12 residues. This sequence was found in a human donor with alopecia areata. The rearrangement uses TRBV25-1 and TRBJ2-3; D gene uncertain. Sequencing was performed on CD4+ T cells sorted from blood, taken around week 36, from a patient treated with tofacitinib. Here the CDR3 reads CASSPLIPTQYF. For the CDR3, the DNA is TGTGCCAGCAGTCCCCTAATCCCTACGCAGTATTTT.